This T cell receptor (beta chain) was obtained from a study of identical twins. Many counts were recorded for this clonotype. TCRdb fed the 5' RACE reads into MiXCR, producing one record per CDR3 protein. The sample lists about 240,000 distinct CDR3 sequences; 8% to 11% were seen once. Per germline, CDR1 LGHNA and CDR2 YNFKEQ. This CDR3 has 16 residues. V lost 1 base, J lost 2 bases, and 6 bases stayed unmatched. The clonotype was recovered from a man between 50 and 59 years old in good health. The chain has TRBV4-2 and TRBJ2-7, with 9 bases matching TRBD2. Sequencing was performed on memory T cells sorted from blood. The CDR3, as DNA: TGTGCCAGCAGCCAAGCCTCGGTAGCGGGGGCCTACGAGCAGTACTTC. Translated: CASSQASVAGAYEQYF.